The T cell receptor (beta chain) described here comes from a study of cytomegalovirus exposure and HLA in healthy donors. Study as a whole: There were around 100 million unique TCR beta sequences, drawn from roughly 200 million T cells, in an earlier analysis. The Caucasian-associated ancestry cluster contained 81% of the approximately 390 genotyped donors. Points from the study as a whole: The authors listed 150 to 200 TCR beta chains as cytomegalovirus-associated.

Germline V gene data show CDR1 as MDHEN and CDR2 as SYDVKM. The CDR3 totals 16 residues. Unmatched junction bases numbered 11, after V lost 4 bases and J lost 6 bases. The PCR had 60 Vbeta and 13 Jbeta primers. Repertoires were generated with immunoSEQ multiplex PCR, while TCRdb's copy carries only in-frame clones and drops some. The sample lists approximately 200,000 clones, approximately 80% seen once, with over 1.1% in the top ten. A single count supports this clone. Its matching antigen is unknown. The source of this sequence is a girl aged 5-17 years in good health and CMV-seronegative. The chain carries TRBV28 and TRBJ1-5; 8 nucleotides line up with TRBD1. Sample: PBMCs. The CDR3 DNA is TGTGCCAGCAGTTCCGGTGACAGGGGACCGCCTCAGCCCCAGCATTTT. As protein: CASSSGDRGPPQPQHF. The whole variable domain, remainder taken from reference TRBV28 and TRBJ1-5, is DVKVTQSSRYLVKRTGEKVFLECVQDMDHENMFWYRQDPGLGLRLIYFSYDVKMKEKGDIPEGYSVSREKKERFSLILESASTNQTSMYLCASSSGDRGPPQPQHFGDGTRLSIL.